Below, 5 T cell receptor beta chains from the same sample are listed, as sequenced in a study of T cell changes during pregnancy in multiple sclerosis. The method was immunoSEQ multiplex PCR; TCRdb's version includes in-frame clones alone and lacks a portion of them. The data contain approximately 63,000 clones, roughly 92% of them singletons. Sample: CD8+ T cells from peripheral blood mononuclear cells, taken in the third trimester of pregnancy. The receptors were gathered from a female donor with multiple sclerosis, enrolled in a pregnancy study.

The table lists this clone with a count of one. This chain connects TRBV5-6 to TRBJ1-5; 8 positions agree with TRBD1. Germline V lookup: CDR1 SGHDT, CDR2 YYEEEE. CDR3 length: 16 amino acids. The ends lost 2 bases at V and 6 bases at J; junction bases unmatched: 10. DNA of the CDR3: TGTGCCAGCAGCTTTTGGGTGTCAGGGGGCAGTCAGCCCCAGCATTTT. Protein: CASSFWVSGGSQPQHF.

The chain links TRBV27 to TRBJ1-1, with D maybe TRBD1 (6 bases). Germline CDR1 and CDR2: MNHEY and SMNVEV (reference sequence). V shed 6 bases and J shed 1 base, with 15 bases lying between them. CDR3 length equals 15 residues. DNA of the CDR3: TGTGCCAGCAGCGCCCGAGGGGGACCGAACACTGAAGCTTTCTTT. Its protein is CASSARGGPNTEAFF.

This clone is a singleton in its sample. CDR3 nucleotides: TGTGCCAGCAGCTTAGGGCCGGGACTACCCTACAATGAGCAGTTCTTC. It yields the protein CASSLGPGLPYNEQFF. J is TRBJ2-1 and V is TRBV11-2; 7 bases line up with TRBD2. V lost 1 base, J lost 2 bases, and 5 bases stayed unmatched. The germline CDR1 and CDR2 sequences are SGHAT and FQNNGV. The CDR3 runs 16 residues.

V and J are TRBV11-3 and TRBJ2-1; 9 bases fit TRBD2. This CDR3 is 15 amino acids long. V shed 4 bases and J 9 bases; nucleotides not matched to a gene: 10. Germline lookup yields CDR1 SGHNT and CDR2 YENEEA. This chain's CDR3 is CASSYPSGMTPEQFF. The CDR3 nucleotides are TGTGCCAGCAGCTATCCTAGCGGGATGACCCCTGAGCAGTTCTTC.

V gene TRBV4-1 combines with J gene TRBJ1-2, with D hard to call. The CDR3 consists of 16 residues. The V end was cut by 0 bases, the J end by 6 bases, with 17 bases between. Germline-derived CDR1 and CDR2 are MGHRA and YSYEKL. CDR3 DNA sequence: TGCGCCAGCAGCCAAGAAGGTCGACGCCTTCAGGATGGCTACACCTTC. This codes for CASSQEGRRLQDGYTF.